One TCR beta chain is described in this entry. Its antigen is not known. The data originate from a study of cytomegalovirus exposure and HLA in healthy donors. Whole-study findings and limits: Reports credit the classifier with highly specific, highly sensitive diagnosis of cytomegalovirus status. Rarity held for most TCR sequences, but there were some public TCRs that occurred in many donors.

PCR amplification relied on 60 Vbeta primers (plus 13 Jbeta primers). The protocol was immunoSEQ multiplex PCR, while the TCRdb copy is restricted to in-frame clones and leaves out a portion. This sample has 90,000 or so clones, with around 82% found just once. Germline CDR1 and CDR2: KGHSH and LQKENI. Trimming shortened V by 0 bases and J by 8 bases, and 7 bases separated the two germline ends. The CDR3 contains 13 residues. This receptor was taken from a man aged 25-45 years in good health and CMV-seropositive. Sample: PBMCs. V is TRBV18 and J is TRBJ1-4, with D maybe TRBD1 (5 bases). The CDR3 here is CASSPPGGEKLFF. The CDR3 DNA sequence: TGTGCCAGCTCACCACCGGGGGGGGAAAAACTGTTTTTT.